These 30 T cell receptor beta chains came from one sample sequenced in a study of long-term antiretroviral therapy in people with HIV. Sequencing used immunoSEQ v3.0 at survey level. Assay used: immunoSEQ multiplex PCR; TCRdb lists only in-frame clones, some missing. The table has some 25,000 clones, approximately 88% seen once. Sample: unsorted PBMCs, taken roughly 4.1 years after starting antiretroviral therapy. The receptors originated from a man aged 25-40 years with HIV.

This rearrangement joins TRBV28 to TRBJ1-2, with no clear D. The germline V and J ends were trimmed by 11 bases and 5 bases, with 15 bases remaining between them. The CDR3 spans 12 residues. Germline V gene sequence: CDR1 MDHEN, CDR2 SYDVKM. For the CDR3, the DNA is TGTGCCGAGGCGGCGCGTGGGTATGGCTACACCTTC. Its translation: CAEAARGYGYTF.

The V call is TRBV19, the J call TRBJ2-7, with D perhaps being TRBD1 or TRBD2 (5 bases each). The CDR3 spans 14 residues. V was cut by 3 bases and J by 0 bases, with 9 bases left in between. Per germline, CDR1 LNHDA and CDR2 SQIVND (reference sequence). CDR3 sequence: CASSISGSSYEQYF. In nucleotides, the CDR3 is TGTGCCAGTAGTATCTCAGGGAGCTCCTACGAGCAGTACTTC.

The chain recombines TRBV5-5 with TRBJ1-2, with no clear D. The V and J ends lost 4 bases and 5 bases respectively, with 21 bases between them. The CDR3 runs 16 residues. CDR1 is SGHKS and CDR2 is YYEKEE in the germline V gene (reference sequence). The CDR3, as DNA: TGTGCCAGCAGCCTAGACTTTAGGAGAACGACGTATGGCTACACCTTC. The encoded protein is CASSLDFRRTTYGYTF.

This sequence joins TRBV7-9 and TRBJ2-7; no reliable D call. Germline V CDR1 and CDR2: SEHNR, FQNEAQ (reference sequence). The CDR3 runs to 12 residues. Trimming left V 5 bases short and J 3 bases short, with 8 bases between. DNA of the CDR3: TGTGCCAGCAGCCGTCGTTACTACGAGCAGTACTTC. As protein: CASSRRYYEQYF.

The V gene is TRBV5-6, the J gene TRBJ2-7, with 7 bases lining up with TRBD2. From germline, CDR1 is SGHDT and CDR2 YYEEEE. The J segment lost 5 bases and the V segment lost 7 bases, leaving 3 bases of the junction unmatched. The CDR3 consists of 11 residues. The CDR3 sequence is CASAGEHEQYF. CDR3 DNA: TGTGCCAGCGCGGGGGAGCACGAGCAGTACTTC. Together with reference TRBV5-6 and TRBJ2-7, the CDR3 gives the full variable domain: DAGVTQSPTHLIKTRGQQVTLRCSPKSGHDTVSWYQQALGQGPQFIFQYYEEEERQRGNFPDRFSGHQFPNYSSELNVNALLLGDSALYLCASAGEHEQYFGPGTRLTVT.

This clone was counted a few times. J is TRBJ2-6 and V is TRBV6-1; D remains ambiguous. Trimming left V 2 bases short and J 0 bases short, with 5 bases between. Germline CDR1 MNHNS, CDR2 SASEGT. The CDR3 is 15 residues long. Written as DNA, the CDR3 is TGTGCCAGCAGTGAAAGTCACTCTGGGGCCAACGTCCTGACTTTC. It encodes CASSESHSGANVLTF.

The CDR3 DNA follows: TGTGCCAGCAGCACCGGGACTGGCAATGAGCAGTTCTTC. It encodes CASSTGTGNEQFF. The chain links TRBV7-9 to TRBJ2-1; the D gene is possibly TRBD2 (6 bases). The V end lost 5 bases, the J end lost 6 bases, and 11 bases lay between the germline ends. This CDR3 spans 13 amino acids. CDR1 is SEHNR and CDR2 is FQNEAQ in the germline V gene (reference sequence).

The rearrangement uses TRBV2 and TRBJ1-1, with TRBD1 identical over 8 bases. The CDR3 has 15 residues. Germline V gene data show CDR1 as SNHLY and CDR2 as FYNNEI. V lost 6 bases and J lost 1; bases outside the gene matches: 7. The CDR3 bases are TGTGCCAGCAGGCGGACCGGGACAGGGAACACTGAAGCTTTCTTT. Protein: CASRRTGTGNTEAFF.

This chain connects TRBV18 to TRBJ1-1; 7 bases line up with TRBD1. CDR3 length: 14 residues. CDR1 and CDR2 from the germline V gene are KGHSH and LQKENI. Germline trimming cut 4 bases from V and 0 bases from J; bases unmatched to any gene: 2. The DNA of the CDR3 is TGTGCCAGCTCACAAGGGGGCTTGAACACTGAAGCTTTCTTT. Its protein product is CASSQGGLNTEAFF.

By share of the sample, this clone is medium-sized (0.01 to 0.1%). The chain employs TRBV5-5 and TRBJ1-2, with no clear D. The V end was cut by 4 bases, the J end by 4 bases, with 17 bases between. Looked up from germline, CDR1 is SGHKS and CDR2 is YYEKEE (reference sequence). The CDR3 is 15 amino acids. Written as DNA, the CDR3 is TGTGCCAGCAGCCCCGGCCGTTACCAGGCCTATGGCTACACCTTC. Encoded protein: CASSPGRYQAYGYTF.

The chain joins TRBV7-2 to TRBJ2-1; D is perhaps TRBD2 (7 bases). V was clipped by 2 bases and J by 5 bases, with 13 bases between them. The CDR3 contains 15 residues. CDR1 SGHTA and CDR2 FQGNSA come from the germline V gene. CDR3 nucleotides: TGTGCCAGCAGCTTAAAGAGGGGGGGAAACAATGAGCAGTTCTTC. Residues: CASSLKRGGNNEQFF. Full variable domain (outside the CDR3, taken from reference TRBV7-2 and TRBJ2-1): GAGVSQSPSNKVTEKGKDVELRCDPISGHTALYWYRQSLGQGLEFLIYFQGNSAPDKSGLPSDRFSAERTGGSVSTLTIQRTQQEDSAVYLCASSLKRGGNNEQFFGPGTRLTVL.

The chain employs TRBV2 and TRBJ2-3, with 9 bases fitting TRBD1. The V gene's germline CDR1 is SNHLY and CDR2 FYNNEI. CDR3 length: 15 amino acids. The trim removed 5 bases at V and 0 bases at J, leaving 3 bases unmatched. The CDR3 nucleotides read TGTGCCAGCAGTACCGACAGGGGGAGCACAGATACGCAGTATTTT. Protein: CASSTDRGSTDTQYF.

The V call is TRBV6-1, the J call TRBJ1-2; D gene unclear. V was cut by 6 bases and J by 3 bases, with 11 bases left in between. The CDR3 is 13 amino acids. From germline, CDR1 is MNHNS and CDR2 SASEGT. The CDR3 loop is CASSPLGHYGYTF. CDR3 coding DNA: TGTGCCAGCAGCCCCCTAGGGCACTATGGCTACACCTTC.

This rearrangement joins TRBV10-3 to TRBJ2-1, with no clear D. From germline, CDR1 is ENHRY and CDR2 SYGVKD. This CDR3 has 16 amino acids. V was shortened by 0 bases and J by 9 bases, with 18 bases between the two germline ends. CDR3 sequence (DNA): TGTGCCATCAGTGAGTCCTGGGCAATCTCCCCCGCTGAGCAGTTCTTC. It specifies CAISESWAISPAEQFF.

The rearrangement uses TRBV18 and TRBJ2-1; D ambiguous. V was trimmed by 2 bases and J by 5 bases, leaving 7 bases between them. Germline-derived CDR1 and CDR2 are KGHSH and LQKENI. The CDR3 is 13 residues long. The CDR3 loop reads CASSPGTDNEQFF. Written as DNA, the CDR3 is TGTGCCAGCTCACCAGGTACGGACAATGAGCAGTTCTTC.

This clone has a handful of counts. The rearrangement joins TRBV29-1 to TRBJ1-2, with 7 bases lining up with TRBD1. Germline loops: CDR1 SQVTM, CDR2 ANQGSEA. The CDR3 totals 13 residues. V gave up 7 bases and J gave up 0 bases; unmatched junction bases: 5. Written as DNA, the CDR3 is TGCAGCGCTGACCAGGGGGCTAACTATGGCTACACCTTC. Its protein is CSADQGANYGYTF.

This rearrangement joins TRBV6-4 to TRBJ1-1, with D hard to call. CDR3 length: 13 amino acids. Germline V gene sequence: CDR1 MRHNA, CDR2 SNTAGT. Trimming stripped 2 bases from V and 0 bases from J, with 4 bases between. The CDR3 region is CASSDRMNTEAFF. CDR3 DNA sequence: TGTGCCAGCAGTGACAGAATGAACACTGAAGCTTTCTTT.

The CDR3 is CASRVWAGGGTNEKLFF. The CDR3 coding sequence is TGTGCCAGCAGGGTCTGGGCGGGGGGCGGAACTAATGAAAAACTGTTTTTT. The J gene is TRBJ1-4, the V gene TRBV28, with D possibly being TRBD1 (6 bases). The CDR3 is made up of 17 amino acids. The germline V gene has CDR1 MDHEN and CDR2 SYDVKM. Trimming took 6 bases from V and 1 from J, leaving 18 bases between them. Supplemented by reference TRBV28 and TRBJ1-4, the full variable domain reads DVKVTQSSRYLVKRTGEKVFLECVQDMDHENMFWYRQDPGLGLRLIYFSYDVKMKEKGDIPEGYSVSREKKERFSLILESASTNQTSMYLCASRVWAGGGTNEKLFFGSGTQLSVL.

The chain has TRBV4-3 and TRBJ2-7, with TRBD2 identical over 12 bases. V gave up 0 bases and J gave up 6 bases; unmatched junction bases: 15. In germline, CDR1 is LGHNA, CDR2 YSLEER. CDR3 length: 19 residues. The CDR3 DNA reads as TGCGCCAGCAGCCAAGAGGATCGCCCTAGACTAGCGGGAGCGGTCGAGCAGTACTTC. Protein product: CASSQEDRPRLAGAVEQYF.

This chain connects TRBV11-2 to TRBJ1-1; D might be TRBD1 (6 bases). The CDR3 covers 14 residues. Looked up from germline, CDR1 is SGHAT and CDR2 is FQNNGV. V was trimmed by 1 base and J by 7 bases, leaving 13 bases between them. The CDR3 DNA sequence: TGTGCCAGCAGCTTAGTGGCGGGGGGCGGTGAAGCTTTCTTT. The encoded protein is CASSLVAGGGEAFF.

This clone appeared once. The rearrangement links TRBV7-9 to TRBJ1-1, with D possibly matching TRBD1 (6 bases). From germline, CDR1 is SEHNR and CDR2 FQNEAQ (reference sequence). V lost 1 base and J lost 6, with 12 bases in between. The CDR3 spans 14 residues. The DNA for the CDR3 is TGTGCCAGCAGCTTAGGTGGCGGACAGCCTGAAGCTTTCTTT. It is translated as CASSLGGGQPEAFF.

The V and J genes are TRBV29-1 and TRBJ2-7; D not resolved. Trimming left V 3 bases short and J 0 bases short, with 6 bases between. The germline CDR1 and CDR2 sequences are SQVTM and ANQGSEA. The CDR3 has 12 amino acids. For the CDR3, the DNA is TGCAGCGTTGAGTCCCTCTCCTACGAGCAGTACTTC. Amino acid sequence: CSVESLSYEQYF.

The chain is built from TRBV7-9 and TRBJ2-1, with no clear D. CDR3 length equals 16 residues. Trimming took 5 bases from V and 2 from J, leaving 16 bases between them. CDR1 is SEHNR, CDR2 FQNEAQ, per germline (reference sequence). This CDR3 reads CASSLQKGWPYNEQFF. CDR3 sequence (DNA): TGTGCCAGCAGCCTGCAAAAGGGATGGCCCTACAATGAGCAGTTCTTC.

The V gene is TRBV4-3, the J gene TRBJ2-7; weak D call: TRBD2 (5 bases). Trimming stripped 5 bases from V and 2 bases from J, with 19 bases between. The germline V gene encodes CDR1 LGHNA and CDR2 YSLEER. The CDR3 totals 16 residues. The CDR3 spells CASSNRWGEPPYEQYF. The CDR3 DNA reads TGCGCCAGCAGCAACCGCTGGGGAGAGCCCCCCTACGAGCAGTACTTC.

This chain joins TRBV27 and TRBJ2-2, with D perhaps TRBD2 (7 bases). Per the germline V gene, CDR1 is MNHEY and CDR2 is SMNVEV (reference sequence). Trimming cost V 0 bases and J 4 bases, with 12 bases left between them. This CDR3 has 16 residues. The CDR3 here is CASSLSGGVGTGELFF. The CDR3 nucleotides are TGTGCCAGCAGTTTATCAGGGGGGGTCGGCACCGGGGAGCTGTTTTTT.

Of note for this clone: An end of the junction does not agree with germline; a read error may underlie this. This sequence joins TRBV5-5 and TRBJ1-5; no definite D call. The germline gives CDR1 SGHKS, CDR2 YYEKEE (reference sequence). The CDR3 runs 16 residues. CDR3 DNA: TGTGCCAGCAGCTTGAGGTTGTTGAATAGCAGTCAGCCCCAGCATTTT. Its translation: CASSLRLLNSSQPQHF.

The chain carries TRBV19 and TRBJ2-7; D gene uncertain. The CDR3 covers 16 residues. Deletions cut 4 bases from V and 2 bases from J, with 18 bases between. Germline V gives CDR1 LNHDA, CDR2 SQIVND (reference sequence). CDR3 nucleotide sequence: TGTGCCAGTAGTAAGGCCGGAACAAATGGGGCCTACGAGCAGTACTTC. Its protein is CASSKAGTNGAYEQYF.

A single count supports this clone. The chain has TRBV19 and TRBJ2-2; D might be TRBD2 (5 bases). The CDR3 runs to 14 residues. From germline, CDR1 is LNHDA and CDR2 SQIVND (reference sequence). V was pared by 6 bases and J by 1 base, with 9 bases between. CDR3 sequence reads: CASRLAGNTGELFF. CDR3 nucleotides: TGTGCCAGTAGATTGGCGGGGAACACCGGGGAGCTGTTTTTT.

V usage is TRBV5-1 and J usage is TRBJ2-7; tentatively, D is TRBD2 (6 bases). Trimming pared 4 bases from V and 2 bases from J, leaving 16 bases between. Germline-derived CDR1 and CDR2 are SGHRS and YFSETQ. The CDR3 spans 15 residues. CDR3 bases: TGCGCCAGCAGCCTCTCCGGGACTGAGCCCTACGAGCAGTACTTC. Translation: CASSLSGTEPYEQYF. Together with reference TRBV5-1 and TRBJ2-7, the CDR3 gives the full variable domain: KAGVTQTPRYLIKTRGQQVTLSCSPISGHRSVSWYQQTPGQGLQFLFEYFSETQRNKGNFPGRFSGRQFSNSRSEMNVSTLELGDSALYLCASSLSGTEPYEQYFGPGTRLTVT.

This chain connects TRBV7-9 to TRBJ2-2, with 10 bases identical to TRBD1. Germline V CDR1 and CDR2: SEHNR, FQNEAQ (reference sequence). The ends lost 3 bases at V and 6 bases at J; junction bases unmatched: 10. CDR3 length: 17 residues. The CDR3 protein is CASSLFGGQGISGELFF. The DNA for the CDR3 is TGTGCCAGCAGCTTGTTCGGGGGACAGGGGATATCCGGGGAGCTGTTTTTT.